This T cell receptor beta chain was identified during a study of blood T cell repertoires in COVID-19. Overall study: From T cells, B-cell-depleted T cells, or PBMCs came the material, which was cDNA or gDNA.

Data came from immunoSEQ multiplex PCR; TCRdb stores just in-frame clones and leaves some out. The sample holds 200,000 to 250,000 clones, approximately 80% seen once. Sequencing was performed on peripheral blood. The TCR comes from a man between 25 and 39 years old who had recovered from COVID-19.

The DNA for the CDR3 is TGTGCCAGCAGCTTTACCGTTACGGACACCATATATTTT. Protein sequence: CASSFTVTDTIYF. The chain carries TRBV5-4 and TRBJ1-3; no definite D call. This CDR3 is built from 13 residues. Germline CDR1 SGHNT, CDR2 YYREEE (reference sequence). The ends were cut back, 2 bases at V and 8 bases at J, with 11 bases in the middle.